A selection of T cell receptor beta chains follows, all from one sample in a study of cytomegalovirus exposure and HLA in healthy donors. Generated by immunoSEQ multiplex PCR, the TCRdb table keeps only in-frame clones and is missing some. This sample yields under 200,000 clones, of which roughly 74% are seen a single time; around 4.6% belongs to the top ten. Material: PBMCs. Receptors originate from a male donor in good health and CMV-seronegative. The CDR3 runs from the conserved cysteine through the conserved F or W. The D gene is left open where the match is weak. Size values are once, few and many counts, or a class for expanded clones, and some rows have none.

D gene: TRBD1; J gene: TRBJ2-7; clone size: -; V gene: TRBV19; CDR3 protein: CASMGGQGPHEQYF; CDR3 DNA: TGTGCCAGTATGGGGGGACAGGGGCCCCACGAGCAGTACTTC
D gene: -; J gene: TRBJ2-6; clone size: -; V gene: TRBV6-5; CDR3 protein: CASSYRQAGANVLTF; CDR3 DNA: TGTGCCAGCAGTTATCGACAGGCAGGGGCCAACGTCCTGACTTTC
D gene: TRBD2; J gene: TRBJ2-1; clone size: -; V gene: TRBV9; CDR3 protein: CASSPSGSSYNEQFF; CDR3 DNA: TGTGCCAGCAGCCCTAGCGGGAGCTCCTACAATGAGCAGTTCTTC
D gene: -; J gene: TRBJ2-7; clone size: -; V gene: TRBV27; CDR3 protein: CASSRSSGHYEQYF; CDR3 DNA: TGTGCCAGCAGCAGATCCAGCGGGCACTACGAGCAGTACTTC
D gene: -; J gene: TRBJ1-1; clone size: few; V gene: TRBV4-3; CDR3 protein: CASSQDHNSLLKAFF; CDR3 DNA: TGCGCCAGCAGCCAAGATCATAACAGCCTCCTGAAAGCTTTCTTT
D gene: -; J gene: TRBJ2-7; clone size: -; V gene: TRBV9; CDR3 protein: CASSVDLGAYEQYF; CDR3 DNA: TGTGCCAGCAGCGTAGATCTGGGGGCTTACGAGCAGTACTTC
D gene: -; J gene: TRBJ2-7; clone size: -; V gene: TRBV14; CDR3 protein: CASSPQAGSYEQYF; CDR3 DNA: TGTGCCAGCAGCCCTCAAGCAGGATCCTACGAGCAGTACTTC
D gene: TRBD1; J gene: TRBJ1-4; clone size: once; V gene: TRBV15; CDR3 protein: CATSRDRGHEKLFF; CDR3 DNA: TGTGCCACCAGCAGGGACAGGGGACATGAAAAACTGTTTTTT
D gene: TRBD1; J gene: TRBJ1-3; clone size: -; V gene: TRBV18; CDR3 protein: CASSPQGQNRNTIYF; CDR3 DNA: TGTGCCAGCTCACCACAGGGACAGAATAGAAACACCATATATTTT
D gene: TRBD1; J gene: TRBJ2-5; clone size: few; V gene: TRBV11-1; CDR3 protein: CASGRGETQYF; CDR3 DNA: TGTGCCAGCGGCAGGGGGGAGACCCAGTACTTC
D gene: TRBD2; J gene: TRBJ2-3; clone size: -; V gene: TRBV5-1; CDR3 protein: CASSLRPSGGSDTQYF; CDR3 DNA: TGCGCCAGCAGCTTGAGACCAAGCGGGGGATCAGATACGCAGTATTTT
D gene: -; J gene: TRBJ2-7; clone size: few; V gene: TRBV21-1; CDR3 protein: CASSKDTKDYEQYF; CDR3 DNA: TGTGCCAGCAGCAAGGACACGAAGGATTACGAGCAGTACTTC
D gene: -; J gene: TRBJ1-1; clone size: -; V gene: TRBV5-1; CDR3 protein: CASSLGLNTEAFF; CDR3 DNA: TGCGCCAGCAGCCTTGGCTTGAACACTGAAGCTTTCTTT
D gene: TRBD2; J gene: TRBJ2-3; clone size: -; V gene: TRBV6-5; CDR3 protein: CASSYAGGTDTQYF; CDR3 DNA: TGTGCCAGCAGTTACGCCGGGGGGACAGATACGCAGTATTTT
D gene: TRBD1; J gene: TRBJ1-2; clone size: few; V gene: TRBV28; CDR3 protein: CASSWGGQVYGYTF; CDR3 DNA: TGTGCCAGCAGCTGGGGGGGACAGGTTTATGGCTACACCTTC
D gene: TRBD2; J gene: TRBJ2-7; clone size: few; V gene: TRBV11-2; CDR3 protein: CASSLSLAGGTSSYEQYF; CDR3 DNA: TGTGCCAGCAGCTTGTCTCTAGCGGGAGGCACTAGCTCCTACGAGCAGTACTTC
D gene: TRBD2; J gene: TRBJ2-7; clone size: -; V gene: TRBV9; CDR3 protein: CASSVDPSGLGEQYF; CDR3 DNA: TGTGCCAGCAGCGTAGACCCTAGCGGCTTGGGCGAGCAGTACTTC
D gene: -; J gene: TRBJ2-7; clone size: -; V gene: TRBV5-1; CDR3 protein: CASSLEGTPTYEQYF; CDR3 DNA: TGCGCCAGCAGCTTGGAGGGGACACCAACCTACGAGCAGTACTTC
D gene: -; J gene: TRBJ2-1; clone size: -; V gene: TRBV4-1; CDR3 protein: CASSQVGAYYNEQFF; CDR3 DNA: TGCGCCAGCAGCCAAGTGGGGGCCTACTACAATGAGCAGTTCTTC
D gene: -; J gene: TRBJ1-1; clone size: -; V gene: TRBV4-2; CDR3 protein: CASSRSSDYNTEAFF; CDR3 DNA: TGTGCCAGCAGTCGGTCGTCCGACTATAACACTGAAGCTTTCTTT
D gene: -; J gene: TRBJ2-2; clone size: -; V gene: TRBV6-1; CDR3 protein: CASRGQPNTGELFF; CDR3 DNA: TGTGCCAGCCGAGGACAGCCGAACACCGGGGAGCTGTTTTTT
D gene: TRBD1; J gene: TRBJ1-5; clone size: -; V gene: TRBV7-6; CDR3 protein: CASSHQGANQPQHF; CDR3 DNA: TGTGCCAGCAGCCACCAGGGGGCCAATCAGCCCCAGCATTTT
D gene: -; J gene: TRBJ2-7; clone size: -; V gene: TRBV6-5; CDR3 protein: CASSSLAALSYEQYF; CDR3 DNA: TGTGCCAGCAGTTCCTTAGCGGCCCTCTCCTACGAGCAGTACTTC
D gene: -; J gene: TRBJ2-3; clone size: -; V gene: TRBV5-8; CDR3 protein: CASNSQPNTDTQYF; CDR3 DNA: TGTGCCAGCAATTCACAGCCAAACACAGATACGCAGTATTTT
D gene: -; J gene: TRBJ1-5; clone size: few; V gene: TRBV4-3; CDR3 protein: CASSHDRGWNQPQHF; CDR3 DNA: TGCGCCAGCAGCCATGATAGGGGGTGGAATCAGCCCCAGCATTTT
D gene: -; J gene: TRBJ2-2; clone size: -; V gene: TRBV6-1; CDR3 protein: CASSEAWALGELFF; CDR3 DNA: TGTGCCAGCAGTGAAGCTTGGGCCCTGGGGGAGCTGTTTTTT
D gene: -; J gene: TRBJ2-1; clone size: -; V gene: TRBV7-3; CDR3 protein: CASSLIQGSDEQFF; CDR3 DNA: TGTGCCAGCAGCTTAATTCAGGGGTCGGATGAGCAGTTCTTC
D gene: -; J gene: TRBJ1-5; clone size: -; V gene: TRBV30; CDR3 protein: CAWSLQGNQPQHF; CDR3 DNA: TGTGCCTGGAGCCTCCAGGGGAATCAGCCCCAGCATTTT
D gene: TRBD2; J gene: TRBJ2-3; clone size: -; V gene: TRBV5-8; CDR3 protein: CASSLSWTGGPKDTQYF; CDR3 DNA: TGTGCCAGCAGCTTGTCTTGGACGGGGGGGCCGAAAGATACGCAGTATTTT
D gene: TRBD1; J gene: TRBJ1-1; clone size: -; V gene: TRBV5-1; CDR3 protein: CASMPGTGNTEAFF; CDR3 DNA: TGCGCCAGCATGCCCGGGACAGGGAACACTGAAGCTTTCTTT
D gene: TRBD2; J gene: TRBJ2-5; clone size: -; V gene: TRBV19; CDR3 protein: CASSVGLAGAGFRETQYF; CDR3 DNA: TGTGCCAGTAGTGTGGGACTAGCGGGAGCGGGTTTCCGAGAGACCCAGTACTTC
D gene: -; J gene: TRBJ2-3; clone size: few; V gene: TRBV5-1; CDR3 protein: CASSLGGSASTDTQYF; CDR3 DNA: TGCGCCAGCAGCCTCGGGGGTAGCGCGAGCACAGATACGCAGTATTTT
D gene: -; J gene: TRBJ2-5; clone size: many; V gene: TRBV4-3; CDR3 protein: CASSQDADSQETQYF; CDR3 DNA: TGCGCCAGCAGCCAAGATGCGGACAGCCAAGAGACCCAGTACTTC
D gene: -; J gene: TRBJ2-1; clone size: once; V gene: TRBV19; CDR3 protein: CASSLNREHNEQFF; CDR3 DNA: TGTGCCAGTAGCTTAAACAGGGAACACAATGAGCAGTTCTTC
D gene: -; J gene: TRBJ2-5; clone size: -; V gene: TRBV11-3; CDR3 protein: CASSLDRGPQETQYF; CDR3 DNA: TGTGCCAGCAGCTTAGATCGAGGGCCCCAAGAGACCCAGTACTTC
D gene: TRBD2; J gene: TRBJ2-1; clone size: few; V gene: TRBV27; CDR3 protein: CASNNLAGGYNEQFF; CDR3 DNA: TGTGCCAGCAACAACCTAGCGGGGGGGTACAATGAGCAGTTCTTC
D gene: TRBD2; J gene: TRBJ2-5; clone size: -; V gene: TRBV4-1; CDR3 protein: CASSQDPGLAGGQETQYF; CDR3 DNA: TGCGCCAGCAGCCAAGATCCGGGACTAGCGGGGGGCCAAGAGACCCAGTACTTC
D gene: -; J gene: TRBJ2-2; clone size: -; V gene: TRBV6-5; CDR3 protein: CASLSVTGELFF; CDR3 DNA: TGTGCCAGCCTCAGCGTTACCGGGGAGCTGTTTTTT
D gene: -; J gene: TRBJ1-1; clone size: -; V gene: TRBV11-3; CDR3 protein: CASSLQLNTEAFF; CDR3 DNA: TGTGCCAGCAGCTTACAATTGAACACTGAAGCTTTCTTT
D gene: -; J gene: TRBJ2-7; clone size: -; V gene: TRBV4-2; CDR3 protein: CASSQEQGNPYEQYF; CDR3 DNA: TGTGCCAGCAGCCAAGAACAGGGTAACCCCTACGAGCAGTACTTC
D gene: TRBD2; J gene: TRBJ2-1; clone size: -; V gene: TRBV7-8; CDR3 protein: CASSPVGASGSNEQFF; CDR3 DNA: TGTGCCAGCAGCCCAGTGGGGGCTAGCGGGAGCAATGAGCAGTTCTTC